A selection of T cell receptor beta chains follows, all from one sample in a study of blood T cell repertoires in COVID-19. The assay was immunoSEQ multiplex PCR, and TCRdb's table has in-frame clones only and misses some. The sample lists about 70,000 clones, roughly 86% occurring once. The sequencing sample was made of peripheral blood. These receptor sequences come from a woman aged 60-70 years with acute or convalescent COVID-19. The CDR3 runs from the conserved cysteine through the conserved F or W. The order of the fields is clone size, D gene, V gene, J gene, CDR3 DNA, CDR3 protein. The D gene is left open where the match is weak. Only some rows state a clone size, as once, few, many or a class for expanded clones.

>-|TRBD2|TRBV27|TRBJ2-7
TGTGCCAGCAGTCCCTCTAGCGGGGGCGACGAGCAGTACTTC
CASSPSSGGDEQYF
>-|-|TRBV19|TRBJ1-2
TGTGCCAGTAGTATGCGACTCTATGGCTACACCTTC
CASSMRLYGYTF
>-|-|TRBV5-1|TRBJ2-7
TGCGCCAGCAGCTTACAGGGTTCTTCCTACGAGCAGTACTTC
CASSLQGSSYEQYF
>-|TRBD2|TRBV4-2|TRBJ2-1
TGTGCCAGCAGCCAAGATCCTAGCGGGGGGGCCCGGTCCAATGAGCAGTTCTTC
CASSQDPSGGARSNEQFF
>-|-|TRBV10-1|TRBJ1-2
TGCGCCAGCAGTTTAACCTCCAGTCCGGGGGAGGGCTACACCTTC
CASSLTSSPGEGYTF
>once|TRBD1|TRBV7-9|TRBJ2-1
TGTGCCAGCAGTAGAACAGGGGGCGAGCAGTTCTTC
CASSRTGGEQFF
>-|-|TRBV4-1|TRBJ2-2
TGCGCCAGCAGCCAAGCCGCGGGGCTGAACACCGGGGAGCTGTTTTTT
CASSQAAGLNTGELFF
>-|TRBD1|TRBV12-3/TRBV12-4|TRBJ1-1
TGTGCCAGCGGAGGGACAGGGTTCACTGAAGCTTTCTTT
CASGGTGFTEAFF
>-|-|TRBV6-5|TRBJ1-5
TGTGCCGCGTCGGGGAAACAGCCCCAGCATTTT
CAASGKQPQHF
>-|TRBD2|TRBV4-1|TRBJ2-1
TGCGCCAGCAGCCAAGTAGCGGGGACTGATGAGCAGTTCTTC
CASSQVAGTDEQFF
>-|TRBD2|TRBV25-1|TRBJ2-1
TGTGCCAGCAGTGACAGCGGGGGGCATTACAATGAGCAGTTCTTC
CASSDSGGHYNEQFF
>-|-|TRBV3-1/TRBV3-2|TRBJ2-3
TGTGCCAGCAGCCAAGGGGCACAGCTACGCACAGATACGCAGTATTTT
CASSQGAQLRTDTQYF
>-|-|TRBV7-9|TRBJ1-4
TGTGCCAGCAGCCCCATAGGGGTAACTAATGAAAAACTGTTTTTT
CASSPIGVTNEKLFF
>-|-|TRBV11-2|TRBJ2-5
TGTGCCAGCAGCTTAGGAGGAGAGGGTCCCTGGGAGACCCAGTACTTC
CASSLGGEGPWETQYF
>-|TRBD2|TRBV10-3|TRBJ2-1
TGTGCCATCAGTCAGGGACTAGCGGATTCAGAGCAGTTCTTC
CAISQGLADSEQFF
>-|TRBD1|TRBV10-3|TRBJ2-1
TGTGCCATCAGTGAGTCAGGACAGGGGGCGGATAGTGAGCAGTTCTTC
CAISESGQGADSEQFF
>-|TRBD1|TRBV6-2/TRBV6-3|TRBJ2-7
TGTGCCAGCAGCCGTACAGGGGGCTTGAACGAGCAGTACTTC
CASSRTGGLNEQYF
>few|TRBD1|TRBV11-1|TRBJ2-7
TGTGCCAGCAGCCTAAGGACAGGGGGCAGCTACGAGCAGTACTTC
CASSLRTGGSYEQYF
>-|TRBD1|TRBV3-1/TRBV3-2|TRBJ2-7
TGTGCCAGCAGTGTCGGACAGGGGAAGTACGAGCAGTACTTC
CASSVGQGKYEQYF
>few|-|TRBV12-3/TRBV12-4|TRBJ1-6
TGTGCCAGCAGGGCAGGGGAGTCACCCCTCCACTTT
CASRAGESPLHF
>-|TRBD2|TRBV24-1|TRBJ2-1
TGTGCCACCAGTGATTTCGGTAGCGGGGGGTCGAATGAGCAGTTCTTC
CATSDFGSGGSNEQFF
>-|TRBD1|TRBV6-1|TRBJ1-3
TGTGCCAGCAGTGAAGGGGAGACAGGGGGAAACACCATATATTTT
CASSEGETGGNTIYF
>once|-|TRBV27|TRBJ1-3
TGTGCCAGCAGTTTTGGAGTTGGAAACACCATATATTTT
CASSFGVGNTIYF
>-|-|TRBV5-1|TRBJ2-5
TGCGCCAGCAGCTTCGGTAGCGGACAAGAGACCCAGTACTTC
CASSFGSGQETQYF
>-|-|TRBV29-1|TRBJ2-5
TGCAGCGTTACCGGGACACAAGAGACCCAGTACTTC
CSVTGTQETQYF
>-|TRBD1|TRBV19|TRBJ2-2
TGTGCCAGCGGACAGGGGGGCACCGGGGAGCTGTTTTTT
CASGQGGTGELFF
>-|-|TRBV7-9|TRBJ2-7
TGTGCCAGCAGCCAGGGGACCGCGGGGGCCGAGCAGTACTTC
CASSQGTAGAEQYF
>-|-|TRBV10-3|TRBJ2-2
TGTGCCATCAGGGGCGACGACACCGGGGAGCTGTTTTTT
CAIRGDDTGELFF
>-|TRBD2|TRBV11-3|TRBJ2-1
TGTGCCAGCAGCTTAGGTCTCCTAGCGGGGGATGAGCAGTTCTTC
CASSLGLLAGDEQFF
>few|-|TRBV5-4|TRBJ1-6
TGTGCCAGCAGCGATGGTGGGGGGCCCCTCCACTTT
CASSDGGGPLHF
>-|TRBD1|TRBV4-2|TRBJ1-1
TGTGCCAGCAGCCTAGGGGGCGTAGGGACTGAAGCTTTCTTT
CASSLGGVGTEAFF
>-|TRBD1|TRBV7-2|TRBJ1-2
TGTGCCAGCAGCGCCTCCGGACAGGGGGCTTGGGATGGCTACACCTTC
CASSASGQGAWDGYTF
>-|TRBD1|TRBV30|TRBJ1-4
TGTGCCTGGAGTAAGGCAGGGGGCGAAAAACTGTTTTTT
CAWSKAGGEKLFF
>-|TRBD2|TRBV15|TRBJ2-1
TGTGCCACCAGCGAAAGACTAGCGATCTACAATGAGCAGTTCTTC
CATSERLAIYNEQFF
>few|TRBD1|TRBV5-1|TRBJ2-6
TGCGCCAGCGCCGCGACAGGGGTTGGTTCTGGGGCCAACGTCCTGACTTTC
CASAATGVGSGANVLTF
>-|TRBD2|TRBV5-4|TRBJ2-3
TGTGCCAGCAGCTCTAGGAGCGGGGGGGGCACAGATACGCAGTATTTT
CASSSRSGGGTDTQYF
>-|-|TRBV19|TRBJ1-6
TGTGCCAGTAGCCAGACAGGAGATAATTCACCCCTCCACTTT
CASSQTGDNSPLHF
>-|-|TRBV7-8|TRBJ2-7
TGTGCCAGCAGCTTAGAGGGGATATTGGCTATCCCTAGGCAGTACTTC
CASSLEGILAIPRQYF
>few|TRBD1|TRBV7-9|TRBJ2-7
TGTGCCAGCAGCAGAATAGTTGGGGGGACAGGGACCTACGAGCAGTACTTC
CASSRIVGGTGTYEQYF
>-|TRBD2|TRBV2|TRBJ2-7
TGTGCCAGCAGTGTCCAGGGAGGACTAGCGGGGCTGTACTTC
CASSVQGGLAGLYF
>-|-|TRBV18|TRBJ2-5
TGTGCCAGCTCACCAAGTATAGCGAGTCAAGAGACCCAGTACTTC
CASSPSIASQETQYF
>-|-|TRBV2|TRBJ2-7
TGTGCCGTACGGGACATCACGTACGAGCAGTACTTC
CAVRDITYEQYF
>-|-|TRBV5-1|TRBJ2-3
TGCGCCAGCAGCTTGGGACAGGGAGGAAGCTACGGCACAGATACGCAGTATTTT
CASSLGQGGSYGTDTQYF
>once|-|TRBV29-1|TRBJ2-3
TGCAGCGTTTATCCGACAGACACAGATACGCAGTATTTT
CSVYPTDTDTQYF
>-|-|TRBV28|TRBJ2-7
TGTGCCTCCGCAGGGGACCGCATTTACGAGCAGTACTTC
CASAGDRIYEQYF
>-|-|TRBV7-2|TRBJ2-3
TGTGCCAGCAGCTTAGTAGGGGGGGGGTTGGATACGCAGTATTTT
CASSLVGGGLDTQYF
>-|-|TRBV28|TRBJ1-2
TGTGCCAGCAGCGATTCTAGCTACACCTTC
CASSDSSYTF
>-|TRBD1|TRBV7-9|TRBJ2-7
TGTGCCAGCAGCTCCTGGGCGGTGGGACAGACCTACGAGCAGTACTTC
CASSSWAVGQTYEQYF
>once|TRBD2|TRBV20-1|TRBJ2-4
TGCAGTGCTAGTTCCCCTCGGGACGGACTAGCCTCCAAAAACATTCAGTACTTC
CSASSPRDGLASKNIQYF
>-|TRBD2|TRBV12-5|TRBJ2-7
TGTGCTAGTGCCCGGGGGGATATCAGCTCCTACGAGCAGTACTTC
CASARGDISSYEQYF
>-|TRBD1|TRBV24-1|TRBJ1-4
TGTGCCACCAGTGACGGACAGGGCCAATATGAAAAACTGTTTTTT
CATSDGQGQYEKLFF
>-|-|TRBV5-4|TRBJ1-1
TGTGCCAGCAGCTTCGGTTCTGGAGCCAACACTGAAGCTTTCTTT
CASSFGSGANTEAFF
>-|TRBD2|TRBV5-8|TRBJ2-3
TGTGCCAGCAGCCCGCCAAGGTTCAGCGGGGGGGCTCGTGTGTATTTT
CASSPPRFSGGARVYF
>few|TRBD1|TRBV19|TRBJ1-2
TGTGCCAGTAGTATAGACCGAGGGGGCATTGGCTACACCTTC
CASSIDRGGIGYTF
>-|TRBD1|TRBV5-4|TRBJ1-4
TGTGCCAGCAGCCCGGACAGGGTGGGATCTAATGAAAAACTGTTTTTT
CASSPDRVGSNEKLFF
>-|-|TRBV24-1|TRBJ2-7
TGTGCCACCAGTCAAGGGGACTTCTACGAGCAGTACTTC
CATSQGDFYEQYF
>-|-|TRBV5-1|TRBJ2-7
TGCGCCAGCAGCTTGGAGGGGAACGAGCAGTACTTC
CASSLEGNEQYF
>-|TRBD1|TRBV9|TRBJ2-6
TGTGCCAGCAGCCTAGGACAGGGACCCTCTGGGGCCAACGTCCTGACTTTC
CASSLGQGPSGANVLTF
>-|-|TRBV6-5|TRBJ1-2
TGTGCCAGCTTTGACAGTGGATTTGCTAGGGGCTACACCTTC
CASFDSGFARGYTF